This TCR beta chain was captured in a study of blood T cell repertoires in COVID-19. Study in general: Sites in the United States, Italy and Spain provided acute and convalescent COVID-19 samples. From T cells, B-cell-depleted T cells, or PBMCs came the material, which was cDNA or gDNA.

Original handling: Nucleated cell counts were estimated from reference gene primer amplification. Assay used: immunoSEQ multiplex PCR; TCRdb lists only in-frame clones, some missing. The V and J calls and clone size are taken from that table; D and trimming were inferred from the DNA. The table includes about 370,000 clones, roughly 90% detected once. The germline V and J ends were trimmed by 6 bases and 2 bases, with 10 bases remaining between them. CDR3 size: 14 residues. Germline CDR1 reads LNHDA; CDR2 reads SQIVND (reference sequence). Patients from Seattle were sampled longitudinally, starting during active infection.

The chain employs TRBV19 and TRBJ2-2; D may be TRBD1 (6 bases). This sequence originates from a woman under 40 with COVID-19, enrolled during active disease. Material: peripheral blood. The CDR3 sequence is CASRRQANTGELFF. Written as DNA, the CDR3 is TGTGCCAGTAGGAGACAGGCAAACACCGGGGAGCTGTTTTTT.